Listed below are T cell receptor beta chains from one sample, sequenced in a study of blood T cells in healthy people across ages. TCRdb independently ran MiXCR on the 5' RACE reads; one entry per CDR3 protein. The table includes 850,000 to 1,000,000 distinct CDR3 sequences, roughly 47% detected once. Sequenced material: blood. Receptors originate from a woman aged 55-75 years in good health. CDR3s include the opening cysteine and the closing phenylalanine or tryptophan. D genes are given only for firm matches. Expanded clones get a size class; other rows say once, few or many, or leave the size out.

clone_size	v_call	d_call	j_call	cdr3_aa	cdr3_nt
.	TRBV9	TRBD2	TRBJ2-1	CASAGAGVWGNEQFF	TGTGCCAGCGCTGGGGCGGGAGTGTGGGGCAATGAGCAGTTCTTC
few	TRBV28	TRBD2	TRBJ2-3	CASRKRDFLDTQYF	TGTGCCAGCCGTAAGCGGGACTTCCTGGATACGCAGTATTTT
.	TRBV28	.	TRBJ1-1	CASSLFSRGTEAFF	TGTGCCAGCAGTTTATTTTCCCGGGGGACTGAAGCTTTCTTT
.	TRBV9	TRBD1	TRBJ2-1	CASSVAGQGTNEQFF	TGTGCCAGCAGCGTAGCGGGACAGGGGACCAATGAGCAGTTCTTC
.	TRBV9	TRBD1	TRBJ1-1	CASSAGQGRFSEAFF	TGTGCCAGCAGCGCCGGACAGGGTAGGTTCTCTGAAGCTTTCTTT
.	TRBV2	.	TRBJ2-5	CANNRDKETQYF	TGTGCCAACAACAGGGATAAGGAGACCCAGTACTTC
few	TRBV3-1	.	TRBJ2-5	CASSQGPGPEETQYF	TGTGCCAGCAGCCAAGGGCCGGGTCCAGAAGAGACCCAGTACTTC
.	TRBV5-6	TRBD2	TRBJ2-7	CASSFPTSGIDEQYF	TGTGCCAGCAGCTTTCCGACTAGCGGGATAGACGAGCAGTACTTC
.	TRBV10-3	TRBD1	TRBJ2-4	CAISESRQGDGIQYF	TGTGCCATCAGTGAGTCTCGACAGGGGGATGGCATTCAGTACTTC
few	TRBV28	.	TRBJ1-4	CASSSEPTEREKLFF	TGTGCCAGCAGTTCGGAACCGACAGAGCGAGAAAAACTGTTTTTT
.	TRBV2	.	TRBJ2-5	CASRPEVETQYF	TGTGCCAGCAGGCCGGAGGTGGAGACCCAGTACTTC
few	TRBV14	.	TRBJ1-6	CASSQSGFSPLHF	TGTGCCAGCAGCCAATCAGGGTTTTCACCCCTCCACTTT
.	TRBV4-2	.	TRBJ1-4	CASARGAVEKLFF	TGTGCCAGCGCCCGGGGGGCAGTTGAAAAACTGTTTTTT
.	TRBV11-1	.	TRBJ1-4	CASTLRPRGEKLFF	TGTGCCAGCACCCTCCGACCAAGAGGCGAAAAACTGTTTTTT
.	TRBV28	TRBD1	TRBJ1-2	CASSPRQGKRYGYTF	TGTGCCAGCAGCCCGAGACAGGGGAAGAGGTATGGCTACACCTTC
.	TRBV10-1	TRBD2	TRBJ2-5	CASSESSGRQETQYF	TGCGCCAGCAGTGAAAGTAGCGGGAGGCAAGAGACCCAGTACTTC
.	TRBV2	.	TRBJ1-5	CASAGTFDQPQHF	TGTGCCAGCGCCGGGACTTTCGATCAGCCCCAGCATTTT
.	TRBV5-1	TRBD1	TRBJ1-5	CASSPTGFGQPQHF	TGCGCCAGCAGCCCGACAGGGTTTGGTCAGCCCCAGCATTTT
.	TRBV7-2	.	TRBJ2-6	CASSPTYGANVLTF	TGTGCCAGCAGCCCCACCTACGGGGCCAACGTCCTGACTTTC
.	TRBV12-3/TRBV12-4	TRBD1	TRBJ2-1	CASSQADRAYNEQFF	TGTGCCAGCAGTCAAGCGGACAGGGCCTACAATGAGCAGTTCTTC
.	TRBV20-1	.	TRBJ2-7	CSALAHYNEQYF	TGCAGTGCACTAGCCCACTACAATGAGCAGTACTTC
.	TRBV7-9	.	TRBJ1-5	CASSNSRNQPQHF	TGTGCCAGCAGCAATTCTCGGAATCAGCCCCAGCATTTT
few	TRBV7-9	.	TRBJ2-5	CASSLSGHLQETQYF	TGTGCCAGCAGCTTATCGGGACACCTACAAGAGACCCAGTACTTC
.	TRBV11-2	.	TRBJ2-1	CASSLVRGLAISEQFF	TGTGCCAGCAGCTTAGTAAGGGGTCTTGCAATTAGTGAGCAGTTCTTC
.	TRBV7-2	TRBD1	TRBJ1-2	CASTSDRGSNYGYTF	TGTGCCAGCACCTCCGACAGGGGCTCTAACTATGGCTACACCTTC
.	TRBV29-1	TRBD2	TRBJ2-7	CSGGGSSYEQYF	TGCAGCGGGGGCGGGAGCTCCTACGAGCAGTACTTC
few	TRBV12-3/TRBV12-4	TRBD2	TRBJ2-7	CASSSPGEGYEQYF	TGTGCCAGCAGTTCACCGGGGGAGGGGTACGAGCAGTACTTC
.	TRBV29-1	.	TRBJ2-2	CSVTRRSAGELFF	TGCAGCGTGACCAGGCGTAGCGCCGGGGAGCTGTTTTTT
.	TRBV5-5	.	TRBJ1-2	CASSHTPNYGYTF	TGTGCCAGCAGTCACACACCTAACTATGGCTACACCTTC
.	TRBV11-2	TRBD2	TRBJ2-5	CASSHTSGGQETQYF	TGTGCCAGCAGCCATACTAGCGGGGGACAAGAGACCCAGTACTTC
.	TRBV2	TRBD2	TRBJ2-5	CADGLAGTDEQYF	TGTGCCGACGGACTAGCGGGAACCGATGAGCAGTACTTC
few	TRBV24-1	.	TRBJ2-5	CATSQTRDAGETQYF	TGTGCCACCTCCCAAACGCGGGACGCCGGAGAGACCCAGTACTTC
few	TRBV20-1	TRBD2	TRBJ2-1	CSARSRTERGNNEQFF	TGCAGTGCTAGAAGTCGCACCGAGCGGGGAAACAATGAGCAGTTCTTC
.	TRBV12-3/TRBV12-4	TRBD2	TRBJ2-2	CASSSQRDRVTGELFF	TGTGCCAGCAGTTCCCAGCGGGATCGGGTCACCGGGGAGCTGTTTTTT
few	TRBV5-1	.	TRBJ1-1	CASLGPGVNTEAFF	TGCGCCAGCTTAGGACCAGGGGTTAACACTGAAGCTTTCTTT
few	TRBV29-1	.	TRBJ2-5	CSAAWETQYF	TGCAGCGCTGCTTGGGAGACCCAGTACTTC
few	TRBV7-8	TRBD2	TRBJ2-7	CASSLLRGRAFVVEQYF	TGTGCCAGCAGCTTACTCCGCGGGAGGGCCTTTGTGGTCGAGCAGTACTTC
few	TRBV20-1	.	TRBJ2-1	CSARGWSSYNEQFF	TGCAGTGCTAGGGGCTGGAGCTCCTACAATGAGCAGTTCTTC
.	TRBV28	TRBD1	TRBJ1-1	CASSFPPGGRTEAFF	TGTGCCAGCAGTTTCCCTCCAGGGGGCCGAACTGAAGCTTTCTTT
few	TRBV4-3	.	TRBJ2-5	CASSQDSRGAETQYF	TGCGCCAGCAGCCAAGATTCTCGGGGCGCGGAGACCCAGTACTTC
few	TRBV2	.	TRBJ2-7	CASSDPGNLSYEQYF	TGTGCCAGCAGTGACCCGGGCAACCTCTCCTACGAGCAGTACTTC
.	TRBV20-1	.	TRBJ2-1	CSARGIGGEQFF	TGCAGTGCTAGAGGAATTGGCGGTGAGCAGTTCTTC